The subject of this entry is one T cell receptor (beta chain). What it binds is not known. This sample is drawn from a study of cytomegalovirus exposure and HLA in healthy donors. Study findings and constraints: A later analysis appeared to link common viral pathogens to several of the most significant clusters. Analysis performed later showed TCR beta chains linked to HLA being more clonally expanded than equally common others. Sequencing likely produced, as an artifact, a cluster of highly shared sequence variants.

The CDR3 totals 13 residues. The junction had 12 bases not matched to a gene; V was cut back by 5 bases and J by 12 bases. Per germline, CDR1 SGHDN and CDR2 FVKESK. The PCR was carried out with 60 Vbeta primers and 13 Jbeta primers. Assay used: immunoSEQ multiplex PCR; TCRdb lists only in-frame clones, some missing. The sample consists of roughly 90,000 clones, about four fifths of them appearing once. This receptor was obtained from a man aged 18 to 30 in good health and CMV-seronegative. The chain is built from TRBV14 and TRBJ2-7; 8 bases match TRBD1. Specimen: PBMCs. This CDR3 is CASSGSSTGGTYF. The DNA for the CDR3 is TGTGCCAGCAGCGGAAGTAGCACAGGGGGAACGTACTTC.